This is a list of T cell receptor beta chains from one sample in a study of cytomegalovirus exposure and HLA in healthy donors. Sequenced by immunoSEQ multiplex PCR; TCRdb stores in-frame clones only, minus some. The table shows under 150,000 clones, with over 65% occurring only once. Material for sequencing was PBMCs. All receptors come from a woman aged 25 to 39 in good health and CMV-seropositive. CDR3s include the opening cysteine and the closing phenylalanine or tryptophan. The D gene is left open where the match is weak. Some rows have no size entry. The others give once, few or many, or a class for an expanded clone.

J: TRBJ1-6
V: TRBV6-1
size: NA
D: TRBD1
CDR3: CASRPRQGVNSPLHF
DNA: TGTGCCAGCAGACCCCGACAGGGAGTAAATTCACCCCTCCACTTT

J: TRBJ2-5
V: TRBV5-6
size: NA
D: TRBD2
CDR3: CASSLVRRGDPETQYF
DNA: TGTGCCAGCAGCTTGGTCCGGCGGGGGGACCCAGAGACCCAGTACTTC

J: TRBJ2-7
V: TRBV6-5
size: NA
D: TRBD2
CDR3: CASSAAGTSYEQYF
DNA: TGTGCCAGCAGTGCTGCCGGGACTAGCTACGAGCAGTACTTC

J: TRBJ1-6
V: TRBV13
size: NA
D: NA
CDR3: CASSNRDSPLHF
DNA: TGTGCCAGCAGCAACAGGGACTCACCCCTCCACTTT

J: TRBJ1-1
V: TRBV19
size: NA
D: NA
CDR3: CASSQERNTEAFF
DNA: TGTGCCAGTAGTCAAGAGAGGAACACTGAAGCTTTCTTT

J: TRBJ2-7
V: TRBV2
size: NA
D: TRBD2
CDR3: CASSEGKPSGSYEQYF
DNA: TGTGCCAGCAGTGAAGGTAAACCTAGCGGGAGCTACGAGCAGTACTTC

J: TRBJ2-5
V: TRBV7-2
size: NA
D: TRBD2
CDR3: CASSLASGTPETQYF
DNA: TGTGCCAGCAGCTTAGCTAGCGGGACCCCAGAGACCCAGTACTTC

J: TRBJ1-3
V: TRBV9
size: NA
D: TRBD1
CDR3: CASERHGGTVVSGNTIYF
DNA: TGTGCCAGCGAACGACATGGGGGGACAGTCGTCTCTGGAAACACCATATATTTT

J: TRBJ1-3
V: TRBV13
size: NA
D: TRBD1
CDR3: CASSLDRGNGNTIYF
DNA: TGTGCCAGCAGCCTAGACAGGGGAAATGGAAACACCATATATTTT

J: TRBJ2-7
V: TRBV5-4
size: NA
D: TRBD2
CDR3: CASSLGPSGSYEQYF
DNA: TGTGCCAGCAGCTTGGGCCCTAGCGGGAGCTACGAGCAGTACTTC

J: TRBJ2-3
V: TRBV25-1
size: NA
D: TRBD2
CDR3: CASSGAGGRDTQYF
DNA: TGTGCCAGCAGTGGAGCGGGGGGGAGAGATACGCAGTATTTT

J: TRBJ1-1
V: TRBV19
size: NA
D: NA
CDR3: CASQKLSNTEAFF
DNA: TGTGCCAGTCAAAAATTGTCGAACACTGAAGCTTTCTTT

J: TRBJ2-7
V: TRBV5-1
size: NA
D: TRBD1
CDR3: CASSRGQFDEQYF
DNA: TGCGCCAGCAGCAGGGGACAGTTCGACGAGCAGTACTTC

J: TRBJ1-1
V: TRBV15
size: few
D: NA
CDR3: CATSKTDGGAFF
DNA: TGTGCCACCAGCAAGACCGACGGCGGAGCTTTCTTT

J: TRBJ2-5
V: TRBV4-1
size: once
D: TRBD2
CDR3: CASSPGASGGSETQYF
DNA: TGCGCCAGCAGCCCAGGGGCGAGCGGGGGGTCGGAGACCCAGTACTTC

J: TRBJ2-3
V: TRBV19
size: NA
D: NA
CDR3: CASSRGPDTQYF
DNA: TGTGCCAGTAGTAGAGGCCCAGATACGCAGTATTTT

J: TRBJ2-1
V: TRBV7-2
size: NA
D: NA
CDR3: CASSRQGTEQFF
DNA: TGTGCCAGCAGTCGTCAGGGTACTGAGCAGTTCTTC

J: TRBJ1-2
V: TRBV30
size: NA
D: NA
CDR3: CAWSDGRFGGYTF
DNA: TGTGCCTGGAGTGACGGCCGTTTCGGGGGCTACACCTTC

J: TRBJ1-5
V: TRBV4-1
size: NA
D: NA
CDR3: CASSQVGGSEPQHF
DNA: TGCGCCAGCAGCCAAGTTGGGGGCTCGGAGCCCCAGCATTTT

J: TRBJ2-7
V: TRBV4-1
size: NA
D: TRBD2
CDR3: CASSPSWASGGYEQYF
DNA: TGCGCCAGCAGCCCATCATGGGCTAGCGGGGGTTACGAGCAGTACTTC

J: TRBJ1-6
V: TRBV7-3
size: NA
D: NA
CDR3: CASSLSREAGSPLHF
DNA: TGTGCCAGCAGCTTAAGCCGGGAGGCGGGTTCACCCCTCCACTTT

J: TRBJ2-1
V: TRBV2
size: NA
D: TRBD1
CDR3: CAMGQEGPEGQFF
DNA: TGTGCCATGGGACAGGAGGGACCCGAAGGGCAGTTCTTC